In this sample, the clone carrying this T cell receptor beta chain turned up once. The antigen is not known. Germline V gives CDR1 GTSNPN, CDR2 SVGIG (reference sequence). The CDR3 is 12 amino acids. V gave up 0 bases and J gave up 3 bases, with 6 bases separating them. Per the study methods: Built for papillary thyroid cancer, a distant-metastasis classifier drew on CDR3 differences across clinicopathological groups. TCRdb re-called the PCR reads via MiXCR. The V and J calls and clone size are TCRdb's, not the authors'. The sample carries about 16,000 clones, 34% recorded once. This sample was included in a study of metastatic and nonmetastatic thyroid tumors. General study points: The study reportedly found significantly higher TCR beta diversity in malignant thyroid tumors than benign nodules, in blood and tumor.

Every patient underwent thyroid surgery untreated. This TCR was sampled from a female donor with papillary thyroid cancer or a benign thyroid nodule (not recorded which). Some clones in this sample may be carry-over from other donors' samples. The chain joins TRBV30 to TRBJ2-7; D possibly corresponds to TRBD2 (5 bases). Sequences were obtained from tumor tissue. This CDR3 reads CAWSVDYYEQYF. The CDR3 DNA sequence: TGTGCCTGGAGTGTCGACTACTACGAGCAGTACTTC.